The clone carrying this T cell receptor (beta chain) came up many times. What it recognizes is unknown. Incorporated into the TCR beta cDNA libraries were unique molecular identifiers, which served to reduce PCR and sequencing biases. Each CDR3 protein gets one entry after TCRdb re-called the PCR reads with MiXCR. The sample records over 150,000 distinct CDR3 sequences, 30% being singletons. The trim removed 6 bases at V and 7 bases at J, leaving 3 bases unmatched. Germline V gene lookup returns CDR1 ENHRY and CDR2 SYGVKD. The CDR3 loop spans 13 amino acids. This specimen comes from a study of post-analysis software for immune sequencing data. Regarding the study as a whole: With TRBV5-6, TRBV5-1 and TRBV20-1 included, several TRBV segments were more frequent in patients than in controls. The study found significantly lower normalized Chao1 diversity in multiple sclerosis patients than in controls. Under the F measure, samples that were prepared in one batch clustered strongly together.

This TCR derives from a girl under 18 with multiple sclerosis. V and J are TRBV10-3 and TRBJ2-1; 10 positions agree with TRBD2. The material sequenced was blood. CDR3 bases: TGTGCCATCAGCTTAGCGGGAGGTAATGAGCAGTTCTTC. Its translation is CAISLAGGNEQFF.